One TCR beta chain is described in this entry. The antigen is not known. These data are taken from a study of cytomegalovirus exposure and HLA in healthy donors. Across the whole study: From HLA-typed donors, an early data release held approximately 85 million unique TCRs. The study's findings and limits: Among the most significant clusters, several appeared linked to common viral pathogens in a later analysis. Excluded: some indistinguishable V segments such as TRBV6-2 and TRBV6-3.

Researchers ran the PCR with 60 Vbeta and 13 Jbeta primers. Clones were read by immunoSEQ multiplex PCR, and TCRdb kept only the in-frame ones, dropping some. In the table there are about 180,000 clones, around 82% of which are singletons. Germline-derived CDR1 and CDR2 are LGHNT and FRNRAP. This CDR3 is built from 13 residues. The V end was cut by 4 bases, the J end by 7 bases, with 13 bases between. This sequence originates from a man aged 40-49 years in good health and CMV-seronegative. Sequenced sample: PBMCs. The chain links TRBV12-5 to TRBJ1-2, with D hard to call. CDR3 loop: CASGSDGYRGYTF. In nucleotides, the CDR3 is TGTGCTAGTGGTTCTGACGGGTATCGTGGCTACACCTTC.